The 5 T cell receptor beta chains below come from one sample, sequenced in a study of shared clonotypes between healthy human individuals. Sequenced by immunoSEQ multiplex PCR; TCRdb stores in-frame clones only, minus some. The top ten hold roughly 0.13% of the sample, which has roughly 2.6 million clones, approximately 94% seen once. The material sequenced was naive CD4+ T cells sorted from blood. Subset: CD45RA+ positively selected. The source is a man between 18 and 35 years old in good health.

This chain links TRBV5-1 with TRBJ2-5, with 10 bases matching TRBD1. V shed 4 bases and J 5 bases; nucleotides not matched to a gene: 8. CDR1 is SGHRS, CDR2 YFSETQ, per germline. The CDR3 loop spans 15 amino acids. CDR3 loop: CASSTRTGGPETQYF. CDR3 nucleotides: TGCGCCAGCAGCACAAGGACAGGGGGTCCGGAGACCCAGTACTTC.

Here the CDR3 DNA reads TGTGCCAGCAGTGCGGACAGGGGTAGCTACACCTTC. Its protein is CASSADRGSYTF. This chain links TRBV2 with TRBJ1-2, with 9 bases aligning to TRBD1. CDR1 SNHLY and CDR2 FYNNEI come from the germline V gene. Trimming took 4 bases from V and 9 from J; bases not matched to a gene: 3. CDR3 size: 12 residues.

V is TRBV2 and J is TRBJ2-3; 7 bases map to TRBD1. Germline trimming cut 6 bases from V and 6 bases from J; bases unmatched to any gene: 18. Germline CDR1 SNHLY, CDR2 FYNNEI. This CDR3 spans 17 amino acids. As DNA, the CDR3 is TGTGCCAGCAGCGCACGACAGGGCAGGATCGTATCGGATACGCAGTATTTT. It codes for CASSARQGRIVSDTQYF.

This sequence joins TRBV6-1 and TRBJ2-5; possibly TRBD1 for D (6 bases). This CDR3 spans 13 amino acids. V lost 6 bases and J 5 bases, leaving 13 bases between the germline ends. CDR1 is MNHNS, CDR2 SASEGT, per germline. As DNA, the CDR3 is TGTGCCAGCAGGGGGGCCCTTGGGGAGACCCAGTACTTC. It encodes CASRGALGETQYF.

The sample holds a few counts of this clone. The chain uses TRBV28 and TRBJ1-2, with no clear D. Germline values: CDR1 MDHEN, CDR2 SYDVKM. V gave up 5 bases and J gave up 3 bases, with 7 bases separating them. The CDR3 sequence is 12 residues long. CDR3 in amino acids: CASSNLDYGYTF. CDR3 sequence (DNA): TGTGCCAGCAGTAACCTGGACTATGGCTACACCTTC.